This T cell receptor beta chain was documented in a study of blood T cell repertoires in COVID-19 (dated by TCRdb to 2018 to 2021). In the study overall: Collaborator samples came from the United States, Italy and Spain and covered acute and convalescent phases of COVID-19. The material from the prospective study consisted of cDNA or gDNA derived from T cells, B-cell-depleted T cells, or PBMCs. Subjects who had been exposed to COVID-19, were actively infected with it, or had recovered from it provided the deeply sampled blood TCRbeta repertoires that made up the dataset. The repertoires were released in a freely available public database intended as a resource for research on the immune response to SARS-CoV-2. Samples came from the ongoing ImmuneRACE study (first 160 participants) plus 1,254 subjects from 6 global collaborators. The sample metadata nearly always contained a de-identified subject ID, COVID-19 status, age in years and sex. Where HLA class I and class II types were available, the types were taken from metadata supplied by the sample provider, not from assay-based typing.

Beyond this particular receptor, the publication reports: How much clinical and demographic metadata was included differed by source and by participant, and the metadata was provided uncurated.

To note about this clone: This receptor's antigen is unknown. Base qualities are not at hand, and no much larger clone is one base apart.

The immunoSEQ Assay, a bias-controlled multiplex PCR, was used to amplify TCRbeta CDR3 regions from genomic DNA. Turning to the authors' computational methods: The number of nucleated cells in each sample was estimated by amplification of reference gene primers within the assay. To quantify the absolute abundance of each unique TCRbeta CDR3 rearrangement, sequence reads were collapsed and filtered. For each sample, productive Simpson clonality was calculated as the square root of Simpson's diversity index over productive rearrangements. The source is immuneACCESS, and TCRdb retained only in-frame sequences with V and J called. Part of the clones is not carried over; for the studies checked, unresolved V genes explain less than half of this, and the remainder is unexplained. V, J and clone size are taken as reported in that table, and D and trimming were inferred from the DNA itself. A total of 400,000 to 500,000 clones appear in this sample, 85% to 90% of them only once. The top ten constitute over 1.5% of the sample.

Spanning cysteine to phenylalanine, the CDR3 consists of 14 amino acids. Only the CDR3 DNA stays, 42 bases, in frame from base 1. V is pruned by 7 bases and J by 2 bases, leaving 3 bases of the junction without a gene match. The germline V gene gives CDR1 as SNHLY and CDR2 as FYNNEI. Participants in the prospective study were enrolled through a virtual design, were aged about 18 to 90 years, and lived in approximately 25 United States geographic areas. To assign participants to cohorts, the prospective study relied on clinical history that participants themselves reported in a screening survey and a study questionnaire. Recovered participants in ImmuneRACE Cohort 3 were defined by two consecutive negative NP/OP PCR tests, clearance by a healthcare professional, or resolution of symptoms. In the prospective study, whole blood, serum and a nasopharyngeal or oropharyngeal swab were collected from each participant by mobile phlebotomists. Additional blood draws and questionnaires over an approximately two-month period could optionally be provided by prospective study participants. Blood samples from the prospective study were shipped frozen or at room temperature prior to DNA extraction.

Sequencing used PBMCs or T cells enriched from blood (not recorded which). This sequence originates from a woman in her thirties or forties who had recovered from COVID-19. This sequence uses TRBV2 and TRBJ2-5, with 11 middle bases fitting TRBD2. The DNA is TGTGCCAGCACGGGACTAGCGGAGCAAGAGACCCAGTACTTC. It translates as CASTGLAEQETQYF.